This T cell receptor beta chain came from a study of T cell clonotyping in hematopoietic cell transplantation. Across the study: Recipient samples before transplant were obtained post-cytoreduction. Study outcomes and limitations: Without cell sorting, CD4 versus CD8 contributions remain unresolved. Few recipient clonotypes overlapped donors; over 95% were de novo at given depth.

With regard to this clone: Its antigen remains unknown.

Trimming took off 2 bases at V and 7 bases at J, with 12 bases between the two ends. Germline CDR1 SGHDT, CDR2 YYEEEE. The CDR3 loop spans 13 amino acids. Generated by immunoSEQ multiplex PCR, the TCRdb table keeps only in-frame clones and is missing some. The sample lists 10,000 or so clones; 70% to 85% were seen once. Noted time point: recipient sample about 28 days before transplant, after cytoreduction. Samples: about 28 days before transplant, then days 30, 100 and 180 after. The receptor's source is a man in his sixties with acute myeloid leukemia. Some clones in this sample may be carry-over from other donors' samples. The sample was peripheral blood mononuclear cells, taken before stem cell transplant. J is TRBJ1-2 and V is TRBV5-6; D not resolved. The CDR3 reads CASSFGVSGGYTF. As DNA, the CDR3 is TGTGCCAGCAGCTTCGGTGTCTCTGGTGGCTACACCTTC.